Shown below are 29 T cell receptor beta chains from a single sample sequenced in a study of blood T cell repertoires in COVID-19. The method was immunoSEQ multiplex PCR; TCRdb's version includes in-frame clones alone and lacks a portion of them. The sample includes some 200,000 clones, 70% to 90% of them seen just once. Sample: peripheral blood. These receptors came from a woman aged 18-29 years who had recovered from COVID-19.

The chain joins TRBV7-2 to TRBJ1-5, with 10 positions matching TRBD1. Germline loops: CDR1 SGHTA, CDR2 FQGNSA. CDR3 length: 17 residues. Trimming cost V 4 bases and J 4 bases; bases outside gene matches: 10. This CDR3 is CASSSFLGQGINQPQHF. For the CDR3, the DNA is TGTGCCAGCAGCTCGTTCTTGGGACAGGGGATTAATCAGCCCCAGCATTTT.

The rearrangement links TRBV27 to TRBJ2-1; TRBD2 matches 9 bases. Germline CDR1 reads MNHEY; CDR2 reads SMNVEV (reference sequence). The CDR3 extends over 15 amino acids. V dropped 2 bases and J dropped 4; count of bases not matched to a gene: 3. The DNA for the CDR3 is TGTGCCAGCAGTTTAATGGCGGGAGGGTACAATGAGCAGTTCTTC. Translation: CASSLMAGGYNEQFF.

The gene calls are TRBV15 and TRBJ2-3, with 14 bases matching TRBD2. This CDR3 spans 15 amino acids. Germline CDR1 LNHNV, CDR2 YYDKDF (reference sequence). Trimming at V came to 5 bases and at J to 6 bases, leaving 4 bases not matched to a gene. CDR3 in amino acids: CATSLGLAGEDTQYF. The CDR3 bases are TGTGCCACCAGCTTGGGACTAGCGGGAGAGGATACGCAGTATTTT.

The CDR3 nucleotides are TGCAGCGCTTACAGCACCCGTTATGGCTACACCTTC. Amino acids: CSAYSTRYGYTF. This rearrangement joins TRBV29-1 to TRBJ1-2, with D uncertain. Germline-derived CDR1 and CDR2 are SQVTM and ANQGSEA. The CDR3 runs to 12 residues. V was pared by 7 bases and J by 5 bases, with 14 bases between.

V and J are TRBV7-3 and TRBJ2-3; possible D gene TRBD1, 6 bases. This CDR3 contains 15 residues. Trimming pared 5 bases from V and 3 bases from J, leaving 15 bases between. Germline lookup yields CDR1 SGHTA and CDR2 FQGTGA. The CDR3 loop reads CASSQVGGSTDTQYF. The CDR3 DNA reads as TGTGCCAGCAGCCAAGTAGGGGGTAGTACAGATACGCAGTATTTT.

The chain combines TRBV5-1 with TRBJ1-5; D is ambiguous. The CDR3 consists of 13 residues. Germline V CDR1 and CDR2: SGHRS, YFSETQ. The V gene lost 0 bases and the J gene lost 1 base, with 2 bases spanning the gap. The CDR3 region is CASSLASNQPQHF. The CDR3 DNA reads TGCGCCAGCAGCTTGGCGAGCAATCAGCCCCAGCATTTT.

This chain connects TRBV25-1 to TRBJ1-5; 10 nucleotides match TRBD1. Germline V gene data show CDR1 as MGHDK and CDR2 as SYGVNS. Trimming removed 5 bases from V and 1 base from J; junction bases left unmatched: 5. The CDR3 totals 16 residues. CDR3 protein: CASSPRQGASNQPQHF. The CDR3 DNA is TGTGCCAGCAGTCCACGACAGGGGGCAAGCAATCAGCCCCAGCATTTT.

The CDR3 DNA reads TGCGCCAGCAGCCTCCGCGGCAGCGGGAGTTACGAGCAGTACTTC. Encoded protein: CASSLRGSGSYEQYF. The chain combines TRBV4-1 with TRBJ2-7, with 8 bases that match TRBD2. This CDR3 has 15 amino acids. V shed 4 bases, J shed 4 bases, and the junction held 9 bases outside the gene matches. Germline loops: CDR1 MGHRA, CDR2 YSYEKL.

Note on this clone: In the same sample, other DNA sequences code for this CDR3. This rearrangement joins TRBV19 to TRBJ2-1; 11 bases map to TRBD2. There are 15 residues in the CDR3. V dropped 4 bases and J dropped 4; count of bases not matched to a gene: 3. Germline V gene data show CDR1 as LNHDA and CDR2 as SQIVND (reference sequence). The DNA for the CDR3 is TGTGCCAGTAGTACGGGACTAGCGGTATACAATGAGCAGTTCTTC. It specifies CASSTGLAVYNEQFF.

The chain's CDR3 is CASSLDRATGELFF. CDR3 DNA sequence: TGCGCCAGCAGCTTGGACAGGGCCACCGGGGAGCTGTTTTTT. The J gene is TRBJ2-2, the V gene TRBV5-1, with a possible D match to TRBD1 (6 bases). V lost 0 bases to trimming and J lost 4 bases, with 7 bases between them. The CDR3 contains 14 residues. CDR1 SGHRS and CDR2 YFSETQ come from the germline V gene. The full variable domain, completed using reference TRBV5-1 and TRBJ2-2, is KAGVTQTPRYLIKTRGQQVTLSCSPISGHRSVSWYQQTPGQGLQFLFEYFSETQRNKGNFPGRFSGRQFSNSRSEMNVSTLELGDSALYLCASSLDRATGELFFGEGSRLTVL.

The chain employs TRBV4-1 and TRBJ1-5; D is unclear. Germline V CDR1 and CDR2: MGHRA, YSYEKL. The CDR3 has 15 amino acids. V dropped 0 bases and J dropped 4 bases, with 10 bases sitting between them. The CDR3 region has the DNA TGCGCCAGCAGCCAAGACTTATTTGCGAATCAGCCCCAGCATTTT. It encodes CASSQDLFANQPQHF.

The rearrangement links TRBV15 to TRBJ1-5; D ambiguous. V was shortened by 1 base and J by 0 bases, with 7 bases between the two germline ends. In germline, CDR1 is LNHNV, CDR2 YYDKDF (reference sequence). The CDR3 is 15 residues long. CDR3 residues: CATSRVRYSNQPQHF. In DNA, the CDR3 is TGTGCCACCAGCAGAGTGCGGTATAGCAATCAGCCCCAGCATTTT.

This rearrangement joins TRBV29-1 to TRBJ1-2; D remains ambiguous. The CDR3 consists of 11 residues. The V end lost 6 bases, the J end lost 6 bases, and 11 bases lay between the germline ends. The germline gives CDR1 SQVTM, CDR2 ANQGSEA. In DNA, the CDR3 is TGCAGCGTCCCCCGAGGAAATGGCTACACCTTC. Its translation: CSVPRGNGYTF.

The table lists this clone with a count of one. CDR3 DNA: TGTGCCAGTAGTGGACTAGCGGGAGGGAGCTCCTACAATGAGCAGTTCTTC. Translated, it gives CASSGLAGGSSYNEQFF. This chain links TRBV19 with TRBJ2-1, with TRBD2 identical over 15 bases. V dropped 5 bases and J dropped 0; count of bases not matched to a gene: 2. There are 17 residues in the CDR3. Germline V gene lookup returns CDR1 LNHDA and CDR2 SQIVND (reference sequence). The full variable domain, completed using reference TRBV19 and TRBJ2-1, is DGGITQSPKYLFRKEGQNVTLSCEQNLNHDAMYWYRQDPGQGLRLIYYSQIVNDFQKGDIAEGYSVSREKKESFPLTVTSAQKNPTAFYLCASSGLAGGSSYNEQFFGPGTRLTVL.

This rearrangement joins TRBV4-3 to TRBJ2-1; 8 positions agree with TRBD1. Germline V gene sequence: CDR1 LGHNA, CDR2 YSLEER. CDR3 length: 15 amino acids. Trimming removed 0 bases from V and 4 bases from J; junction bases left unmatched: 2. The CDR3 sequence: CASSQDGDRYNEQFF. CDR3 nucleotide sequence: TGCGCCAGCAGCCAAGATGGGGACAGGTACAATGAGCAGTTCTTC.

CDR3 residues: CASSGGHEQFF. The DNA of the CDR3 is TGTGCCAGCAGTGGGGGCCATGAGCAGTTCTTC. The J gene is TRBJ2-1, the V gene TRBV11-3; a possible D gene is TRBD1 (6 bases). The germline gives CDR1 SGHNT, CDR2 YENEEA. V was pared by 6 bases and J by 8 bases, with 8 bases between. The CDR3 is 11 residues long.

The gene calls are TRBV19 and TRBJ1-1, with D maybe TRBD1 (5 bases). The germline CDR1 and CDR2 sequences are LNHDA and SQIVND (reference sequence). The CDR3 runs to 14 residues. Trimming took 5 bases from V and 4 from J, leaving 14 bases between them. The DNA of the CDR3 is TGTGCCAGTAGTCTGGGGGGTTGGACCACTGAAGCTTTCTTT. Protein sequence: CASSLGGWTTEAFF.

The chain carries TRBV19 and TRBJ1-4; maybe TRBD1 (6 bases). Trimming removed 4 bases from V and 6 bases from J, with 9 bases in between. Germline loops: CDR1 LNHDA, CDR2 SQIVND (reference sequence). CDR3 length equals 13 residues. The chain's CDR3 is CASSNREDEKLFF. The CDR3 coding sequence is TGTGCCAGTAGTAACAGGGAAGATGAAAAACTGTTTTTT.

There are a few counts of this clone. The rearrangement joins TRBV30 to TRBJ1-4, with 8 positions matching TRBD1. This CDR3 region has 16 residues. Germline lookup yields CDR1 GTSNPN and CDR2 SVGIG (reference sequence). V dropped 3 bases and J dropped 1; count of bases not matched to a gene: 7. The chain's CDR3 is CAWRIGQGRTNEKLFF. The CDR3 DNA reads TGTGCCTGGAGAATCGGACAGGGCCGAACTAATGAAAAACTGTTTTTT.

V usage is TRBV25-1 and J usage is TRBJ1-2; the match to TRBD1 covers 7 bases. J lost 5 bases, V lost 3 bases, and 3 bases had no gene match. The CDR3 loop spans 13 amino acids. Germline V gene sequence: CDR1 MGHDK, CDR2 SYGVNS. CDR3 sequence reads: CASSEDRPYGYTF. CDR3 coding DNA: TGTGCCAGCAGTGAGGACAGGCCTTATGGCTACACCTTC.

The chain couples TRBV7-3 to TRBJ2-2; 10 positions agree with TRBD1. CDR3 length equals 19 residues. Per the germline V gene, CDR1 is SGHTA and CDR2 is FQGTGA. Trimming at V came to 1 base and at J to 6 bases, leaving 14 bases not matched to a gene. CDR3 in DNA: TGTGCCAGCAGCTTAAGCCGACCGGGACAGGGGAAGAGGGCCGGGGAGCTGTTTTTT. Encoded protein: CASSLSRPGQGKRAGELFF.

The chain combines TRBV10-3 with TRBJ2-2; 9 bases map to TRBD1. Germline CDR1 ENHRY, CDR2 SYGVKD. CDR3 length: 15 residues. Trimming took 6 bases from V and 6 from J; bases not matched to a gene: 8. The CDR3 nucleotides are TGTGCCATCAGAGGCACAGGGGGCGTCGCCGGGGAGCTGTTTTTT. This codes for CAIRGTGGVAGELFF.

This clone was detected once. The chain uses TRBV20-1 and TRBJ2-1; D gene uncertain. Trimming cost V 6 bases and J 10 bases, with 13 bases left between them. Germline CDR1 is DFQATT and CDR2 is SNEGSKA (reference sequence). This CDR3 has 11 amino acids. CDR3 amino acids: CSAPVSWEQFF. The CDR3 bases are TGCAGTGCCCCGGTAAGCTGGGAGCAGTTCTTC.

This CDR3 reads CASKQGTTDTQYF. In nucleotides, the CDR3 is TGTGCCAGCAAACAGGGGACCACAGATACGCAGTATTTT. The chain uses TRBV7-3 and TRBJ2-3, with 7 positions matching TRBD1. Germline lookup yields CDR1 SGHTA and CDR2 FQGTGA. The junction had 3 bases not matched to a gene; V was cut back by 7 bases and J by 2 bases. This CDR3 is built from 13 residues.

In DNA, the CDR3 is TGTGCCAGCAGCCGTCTGGCCGTGGAGACCCAGTACTTC. Encoded protein: CASSRLAVETQYF. The gene calls are TRBV14 and TRBJ2-5; D remains unclear. Germline assignment: CDR1 SGHDN and CDR2 FVKESK. V gave up 4 bases and J gave up 5 bases, with 11 bases separating them. The CDR3 extends over 13 amino acids.

The gene calls are TRBV10-3 and TRBJ1-1, with 7 bases that match TRBD1. V gave up 4 bases and J gave up 5 bases; unmatched junction bases: 7. The CDR3 loop spans 14 amino acids. Germline-derived CDR1 and CDR2 are ENHRY and SYGVKD. CDR3 DNA: TGTGCCATCAGTGTGAACAGGGGTGGAACTGAAGCTTTCTTT. The encoded protein is CAISVNRGGTEAFF.

The genes are TRBV7-2 and TRBJ1-2; TRBD1 is a possible D gene (6 bases). The CDR3 extends over 14 amino acids. Germline V lookup: CDR1 SGHTA, CDR2 FQGNSA. V was trimmed by 5 bases and J by 4 bases, leaving 14 bases between them. The CDR3 DNA is TGTGCCAGCAGCCTTGTGGACAGCAGCTATGGCTACACCTTC. It yields the protein CASSLVDSSYGYTF.

V is TRBV19 and J is TRBJ1-1; perhaps TRBD1 as D (6 bases). The CDR3 is 14 amino acids. The germline V gene encodes CDR1 LNHDA and CDR2 SQIVND (reference sequence). V lost 5 bases and J 0 bases, leaving 10 bases between the germline ends. The CDR3: CASSVTGLNTEAFF. DNA for the CDR3: TGTGCCAGTAGTGTGACAGGCTTGAACACTGAAGCTTTCTTT.

The CDR3 bases are TGTGCCAGCAGCTCCCAGGGTATGTTGGGGGAGCAGTACTTC. Translated, it gives CASSSQGMLGEQYF. The chain combines TRBV13 with TRBJ2-7; D is possibly TRBD1 (5 bases). CDR1 and CDR2 (germline): PRHDT, FYEKMQ (reference sequence). V lost 4 bases and J lost 7, with 17 bases in between. The length of the CDR3 is 14 residues.